This T cell receptor beta chain was captured by sequencing in a study of CD8 T cells in ankylosing spondylitis. General observations from the study: Typical of ankylosing spondylitis blood, it appeared, was a TCR beta motif of fewer than 10 highly homologous variants. According to the report, clones linked to the disease were significantly enriched in matched synovial fluid samples taken from ankylosing spondylitis patients.

Molecular-barcoded quantitative 5'-RACE produced these TCR beta libraries. TCRdb ran MiXCR on the 5' RACE reads and lists one entry per CDR3 protein. The table includes approximately 100,000 distinct CDR3 sequences, roughly 8% detected once. This clonotype has a count of ten or more. The antigen remains unidentified. CDR3 size: 17 residues. V lost 3 bases, J lost 0 bases, and 12 bases lay in between. Sequences were obtained from blood, either unsorted or a sorted T cell fraction (not recorded which). This receptor was obtained from a male donor with ankylosing spondylitis or in good health (not recorded which). V and J are TRBV12-3 or TRBV12-4 and TRBJ2-6, with a possible D match to TRBD1 (5 bases). CDR3 in amino acids: CASSLQGIISGANVLTF. The CDR3 DNA reads as TGTGCCAGCAGTTTGCAGGGTATAATCTCTGGGGCCAACGTCCTGACTTTC.